Each of the 20 T cell receptor beta chains below was sequenced from the same sample in a study of blood T cell repertoires in COVID-19. Assay: immunoSEQ multiplex PCR; the TCRdb copy retains only in-frame clones and omits some. Among roughly 250,000 clones listed, approximately 90% were seen once. Sequencing was carried out using peripheral blood. The source of these receptors is a woman in her thirties or forties who had recovered from COVID-19.

The chain joins TRBV6-5 to TRBJ2-7; possible D gene TRBD1, 6 bases. The CDR3 is 14 amino acids. The V end was cut by 5 bases, the J end by 3 bases, with 14 bases between. CDR1 MNHEY and CDR2 SVGAGI come from the germline V gene. The DNA of the CDR3 is TGTGCCAGCAGTCCCACAGGGCGCCACTACGAGCAGTACGTC. The encoded protein is CASSPTGRHYEQYV.

The chain is built from TRBV7-2 and TRBJ2-1; D is unclear. V lost 5 bases to trimming and J lost 4 bases, with 12 bases between them. CDR1 and CDR2 from the germline V gene are SGHTA and FQGNSA. The CDR3 is made up of 14 amino acids. In DNA, the CDR3 is TGTGCCAGCAGCCCCCGGCGGCCATACAATGAGCAGTTCTTC. Translating gives CASSPRRPYNEQFF.

This sequence joins TRBV5-1 and TRBJ2-1, with 8 nucleotides matching TRBD2. The CDR3 covers 15 residues. The trim removed 7 bases at V and 4 bases at J, leaving 10 bases unmatched. Germline values: CDR1 SGHRS, CDR2 YFSETQ. CDR3 protein: CASRPTGGSYNEQFF. The CDR3 DNA reads as TGCGCCAGCCGACCCACGGGAGGGTCGTACAATGAGCAGTTCTTC.

This chain connects TRBV9 to TRBJ1-6, with D possibly matching TRBD1 (5 bases). Trimming cost V 3 bases and J 8 bases, with 12 bases left between them. Germline V CDR1 and CDR2: SGDLS, YYNGEE. This CDR3 has 14 amino acids. CDR3 sequence (DNA): TGTGCCAGCAGCGCCGGGGGATTCGATTCACCCCTCCACTTT. The encoded protein is CASSAGGFDSPLHF.

The rearrangement joins TRBV6-2 or TRBV6-3 to TRBJ2-3, with D maybe TRBD2 (7 bases). Germline-derived CDR1 and CDR2 are MNHEY and SVGEGT. The CDR3 length is 15 residues. V shed 1 base and J shed 5 bases, with 13 bases lying between them. CDR3 nucleotides: TGTGCCAGCAGTTACTTCGGGGGGCGGGGAGATACGCAGTATTTT. Translated, it gives CASSYFGGRGDTQYF.

The chain links TRBV3-1 (or the pseudogene TRBV3-2) to TRBJ2-7, with TRBD1 identical over 8 bases. The CDR3 is made up of 16 amino acids. The trim removed 2 bases at V and 0 bases at J, leaving 6 bases unmatched. Per the germline V gene, CDR1 is LGHDT and CDR2 is YNNKEL (reference sequence). The CDR3 is CASSQIRDRSSYEQYF. As DNA, the CDR3 is TGTGCCAGCAGCCAAATTCGGGACAGGTCCTCCTACGAGCAGTACTTC.

The V and J genes are TRBV7-3 and TRBJ2-1; 9 nucleotides line up with TRBD2. V lost 5 bases to trimming and J lost 4 bases; unmatched junction nucleotides: 12. CDR3 length: 17 amino acids. Germline V CDR1 and CDR2: SGHTA, FQGTGA. The CDR3 DNA reads as TGTGCCAGCAGCACCCGCGGGGGGGCTAGCGGGTACAATGAGCAGTTCTTC. This encodes CASSTRGGASGYNEQFF.

The genes are TRBV9 and TRBJ2-1; TRBD2 aligns across 11 bases. Germline V gene sequence: CDR1 SGDLS, CDR2 YYNGEE. CDR3 length equals 15 residues. The J segment lost 7 bases and the V segment lost 4 bases, leaving 7 bases of the junction unmatched. CDR3 bases: TGTGCCAGCAGCCTAGCGGGAGGTCCCTCAAATGAGCAGTTCTTC. Translation: CASSLAGGPSNEQFF.

This clone was counted once. The V gene is TRBV9, the J gene TRBJ2-5; 15 bases agree with TRBD2. The ends lost 3 bases at V and 1 base at J; junction bases unmatched: 4. In germline, CDR1 is SGDLS, CDR2 YYNGEE. The CDR3 is 17 amino acids. The CDR3 here is CASSAGTSGRPQETQYF. As DNA, the CDR3 is TGTGCCAGCAGCGCCGGGACTAGCGGGAGGCCCCAAGAGACCCAGTACTTC.

Concerning this clone itself: Other DNA sequences within the sample encode an identical CDR3. The chain links TRBV24-1 to TRBJ1-2; possibly TRBD1 for D (5 bases). The length of the CDR3 is 15 residues. V shed 3 bases and J shed 2 bases, with 12 bases lying between them. Germline CDR1 reads KGHDR; CDR2 reads SFDVKD. The CDR3 bases are TGTGCCACCAGTGATCGGCAGGGTGGGAACTATGGCTACACCTTC. Protein product: CATSDRQGGNYGYTF.

This clone has a single count. The chain employs TRBV5-1 and TRBJ2-3, with 12 bases identical to TRBD2. The V segment lost 4 bases and the J segment 1 base; nucleotides outside the gene matches: 4. Germline values: CDR1 SGHRS, CDR2 YFSETQ. There are 16 residues in the CDR3. CDR3 DNA sequence: TGCGCCAGCAGCGGGACTAGCGGGTCGGGCACAGATACGCAGTATTTT. This translates into CASSGTSGSGTDTQYF.

This sequence joins TRBV6-1 and TRBJ2-7; the D is unclear. This CDR3 comprises 13 residues. V was trimmed by 2 bases and J by 4 bases, leaving 9 bases between them. CDR1 is MNHNS, CDR2 SASEGT, per germline. This CDR3 reads CASSEQLGYEQYF. CDR3 DNA: TGTGCCAGCAGTGAACAGCTCGGGTACGAGCAGTACTTC.

The J gene is TRBJ2-3, the V gene TRBV4-1; 9 bases map to TRBD2. This CDR3 spans 17 amino acids. The V gene end was trimmed by 1 base and the J gene end by 8 bases; junction bases not matched to a gene: 13. CDR1 is MGHRA, CDR2 YSYEKL, per germline. The CDR3 sequence is CASSQGGLSGSGGTQYF. CDR3 nucleotide sequence: TGCGCCAGCAGCCAAGGAGGCCTTAGCGGGAGTGGGGGTACGCAGTATTTT.

This CDR3 is CASSIGSWGGGPNEQFF. The CDR3 bases are TGTGCCAGTAGTATCGGGAGCTGGGGGGGAGGGCCCAATGAGCAGTTCTTC. The chain carries TRBV19 and TRBJ2-1; 7 positions match TRBD2. The CDR3 covers 17 residues. Germline V gene sequence: CDR1 LNHDA, CDR2 SQIVND (reference sequence). V shed 3 bases, J shed 6 bases, and the junction held 14 bases outside the gene matches.

The chain joins TRBV20-1 to TRBJ2-7; D not certain. Germline CDR1 and CDR2: DFQATT and SNEGSKA (reference sequence). V lost 3 bases, J lost 6 bases, and 6 bases lay in between. The CDR3 runs 10 residues. The CDR3 protein is CSASFGEQYF. For the CDR3, the DNA is TGCAGTGCTAGCTTCGGCGAGCAGTACTTC.

The gene calls are TRBV28 and TRBJ1-2; 7 positions match TRBD1. Germline trimming cut 3 bases from V and 4 bases from J; bases unmatched to any gene: 8. Germline CDR1 reads MDHEN; CDR2 reads SYDVKM. This CDR3 region has 15 residues. The CDR3 sequence is CASSFPRGSGYGYTF. The CDR3, as DNA: TGTGCCAGCAGTTTCCCCAGGGGGTCGGGCTATGGCTACACCTTC.

The chain employs TRBV13 and TRBJ1-1; tentative D call: TRBD1 (5 bases). Germline values: CDR1 PRHDT, CDR2 FYEKMQ (reference sequence). V was clipped by 5 bases and J by 4 bases, with 23 bases between them. This CDR3 is built from 17 residues. The CDR3, as DNA: TGTGCCAGCAGCCCCCTGGCAGGGCTTCTTTGGAGCACTGAAGCTTTCTTT. Its translation: CASSPLAGLLWSTEAFF. The variable domain in full, completed from reference TRBV13 and TRBJ1-1, reads AAGVIQSPRHLIKEKRETATLKCYPIPRHDTVYWYQQGPGQDPQFLISFYEKMQSDKGSIPDRFSAQQFSDYHSELNMSSLELGDSALYFCASSPLAGLLWSTEAFFGQGTRLTVV.

This clone has only one observation. The chain has TRBV6-6 and TRBJ2-7, with 13 bases aligning to TRBD2. Unmatched junction bases numbered 7, after V lost 5 bases and J lost 0 bases. The CDR3 contains 17 residues. Germline V gene lookup returns CDR1 MNHNY and CDR2 SVGAGI (reference sequence). CDR3 sequence (DNA): TGTGCCAGCAGTCGACTAGCGGGAGGCCCAAGCTCCTACGAGCAGTACTTC. It codes for CASSRLAGGPSSYEQYF.

V and J are TRBV28 and TRBJ2-2, with 7 bases lining up with TRBD1. The V segment lost 3 bases and the J segment 2 bases; nucleotides outside the gene matches: 6. Germline V gene lookup returns CDR1 MDHEN and CDR2 SYDVKM. The CDR3 is 16 residues long. The chain's CDR3 is CASSFPGTVNTGELFF. CDR3 DNA sequence: TGTGCCAGCAGTTTTCCTGGGACAGTAAACACCGGGGAGCTGTTTTTT.

This clone has a single count. The chain employs TRBV11-2 and TRBJ1-1; TRBD1 is a possible D gene (6 bases). Between the trimmed V and J ends, which lost 5 bases and 4 bases, there was a span of 14 bases. The CDR3 length is 14 residues. Germline assignment: CDR1 SGHAT and CDR2 FQNNGV. CDR3 residues: CASSQRVRGTEAFF. DNA for the CDR3: TGTGCCAGCAGCCAGAGGGTCAGGGGCACTGAAGCTTTCTTT.